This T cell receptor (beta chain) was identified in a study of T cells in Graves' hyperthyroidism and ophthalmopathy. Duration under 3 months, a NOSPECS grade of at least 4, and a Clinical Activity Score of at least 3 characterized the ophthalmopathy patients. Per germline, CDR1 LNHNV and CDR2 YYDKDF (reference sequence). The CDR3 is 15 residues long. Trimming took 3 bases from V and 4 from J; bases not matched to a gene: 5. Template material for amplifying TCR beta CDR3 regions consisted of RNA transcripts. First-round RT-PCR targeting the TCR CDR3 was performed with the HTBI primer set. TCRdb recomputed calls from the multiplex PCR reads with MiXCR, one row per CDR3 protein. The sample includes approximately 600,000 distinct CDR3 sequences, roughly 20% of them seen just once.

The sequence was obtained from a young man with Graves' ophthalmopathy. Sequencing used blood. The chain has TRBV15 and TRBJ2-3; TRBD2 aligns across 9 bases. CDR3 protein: CATSSSGRPPDTQYF. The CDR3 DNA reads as TGTGCCACCAGCAGTAGCGGGAGACCGCCAGATACGCAGTATTTT.